This T cell receptor (beta chain) was captured in a study of shared clonotypes between healthy human individuals. Sequenced by immunoSEQ multiplex PCR; TCRdb stores in-frame clones only, minus some. The data contain some 96,000 clones, around 43% of them singletons. The germline V gene has CDR1 SGHTA and CDR2 FQGTGA. Trimming took off 1 base at V and 2 bases at J, with 3 bases between the two ends. The CDR3 length is 13 residues. Sequences were obtained from PBMCs. This clonotype was sampled from a woman between 40 and 50 years old in good health. Some clones in this sample may be carry-over from other donors' samples. The chain employs TRBV7-3 and TRBJ1-3; D ambiguous. This chain's CDR3 is CASSLIPGNTIYF. The CDR3 DNA reads TGTGCCAGCAGCTTAATCCCTGGAAACACCATATATTTT. Supplemented by reference TRBV7-3 and TRBJ1-3, the full variable domain reads GAGVSQTPSNKVTEKGKYVELRCDPISGHTALYWYRQSLGQGPEFLIYFQGTGAADDSGLPNDRFFAVRPEGSVSTLKIQRTERGDSAVYLCASSLIPGNTIYFGEGSWLTVV.